These T cell receptor beta chains were read from a single sample in a study of cytomegalovirus exposure and HLA in healthy donors. Using immunoSEQ multiplex PCR, the repertoire was profiled, and TCRdb retains in-frame clones only, with some absent. The sample has 100,000 to 120,000 clones, around 75% seen once. The sample consisted of PBMCs. Receptors originate from a man aged 40-49 years in good health and CMV-seronegative. Both conserved end residues are part of each CDR3. The D gene is left open where the match is weak. Clone size is stated in some rows and not others, as once, few, many or a class when expanded.

CDR3aa: CASSQDRGGPADTQYF
CDR3nt: TGTGCCAGCAGCCAAGATCGGGGGGGGCCTGCAGATACGCAGTATTTT
j_gene: TRBJ2-3
d_gene: TRBD2
v_gene: TRBV4-2
abundance: -

CDR3aa: CASSSRTVYGYTF
CDR3nt: TGTGCCAGCAGCTCCCGGACAGTCTATGGCTACACCTTC
j_gene: TRBJ1-2
d_gene: -
v_gene: TRBV6-1
abundance: -

CDR3aa: CASSYNRFNQPQHF
CDR3nt: TGTGCCAGCAGTTATAACAGGTTCAATCAGCCCCAGCATTTT
j_gene: TRBJ1-5
d_gene: -
v_gene: TRBV6-5
abundance: few

CDR3aa: CASSPLGAGLSGANVLTF
CDR3nt: TGTGCCAGCAGCCCTCTGGGAGCGGGACTCTCTGGGGCCAACGTCCTGACTTTC
j_gene: TRBJ2-6
d_gene: TRBD2
v_gene: TRBV5-6
abundance: -

CDR3aa: CASSFTGTGSGANVLTF
CDR3nt: TGCGCCAGCAGCTTTACCGGGACAGGGTCTGGGGCCAACGTCCTGACTTTC
j_gene: TRBJ2-6
d_gene: TRBD1
v_gene: TRBV5-1
abundance: -

CDR3aa: CASSDGGRARYNEQFF
CDR3nt: TGCGCCAGCAGTGACGGCGGGAGGGCCCGTTACAATGAGCAGTTCTTC
j_gene: TRBJ2-1
d_gene: TRBD2
v_gene: TRBV10-2
abundance: -

CDR3aa: CASSLAGQGGEKLFF
CDR3nt: TGTGCCAGCAGCTTGGCAGGACAGGGTGGTGAAAAACTGTTTTTT
j_gene: TRBJ1-4
d_gene: TRBD1
v_gene: TRBV5-4
abundance: -

CDR3aa: CASSSQVRRGGEETQYF
CDR3nt: TGCGCCAGCAGCTCCCAGGTTCGGCGGGGGGGGGAAGAGACCCAGTACTTC
j_gene: TRBJ2-5
d_gene: TRBD2
v_gene: TRBV5-1
abundance: -

CDR3aa: CASSSLYRGSNQPQHF
CDR3nt: TGTGCCAGTAGTAGCTTATACAGGGGAAGCAATCAGCCCCAGCATTTT
j_gene: TRBJ1-5
d_gene: TRBD1
v_gene: TRBV19
abundance: -

CDR3aa: CASSGDLLAVTGELFF
CDR3nt: TGCGCCAGCAGTGGGGACTTACTAGCGGTGACCGGGGAGCTGTTTTTT
j_gene: TRBJ2-2
d_gene: TRBD2
v_gene: TRBV10-2
abundance: -

CDR3aa: CASSPWGGPTEAFF
CDR3nt: TGCGCCAGCAGCCCGTGGGGGGGGCCCACTGAAGCTTTCTTT
j_gene: TRBJ1-1
d_gene: -
v_gene: TRBV5-1
abundance: -

CDR3aa: CASSLLSGEAFF
CDR3nt: TGTGCCAGCAGTTTACTGTCAGGTGAAGCTTTCTTT
j_gene: TRBJ1-1
d_gene: -
v_gene: TRBV28
abundance: few

CDR3aa: CASSMGQGDSPLHF
CDR3nt: TGTGCCAGTAGTATGGGACAGGGCGACTCACCCCTCCACTTT
j_gene: TRBJ1-6
d_gene: TRBD1
v_gene: TRBV19
abundance: -

CDR3aa: CASSLAGGTFYEQYF
CDR3nt: TGTGCCAGCAGCTTAGCAGGGGGCACCTTCTACGAGCAGTACTTC
j_gene: TRBJ2-7
d_gene: TRBD1
v_gene: TRBV11-2
abundance: -

CDR3aa: CASSIWTANYGYTF
CDR3nt: TGTGCCAGTAGTATCTGGACAGCTAACTATGGCTACACCTTC
j_gene: TRBJ1-2
d_gene: -
v_gene: TRBV19
abundance: -

CDR3aa: CASSSDRVYGYTF
CDR3nt: TGTGCCAGCAGTTCGGACAGGGTCTATGGCTACACCTTC
j_gene: TRBJ1-2
d_gene: TRBD1
v_gene: TRBV6-6
abundance: -

CDR3aa: CASSIQAGSTEAFF
CDR3nt: TGTGCCAGTAGTATTCAGGCTGGGAGCACTGAAGCTTTCTTT
j_gene: TRBJ1-1
d_gene: -
v_gene: TRBV19
abundance: -

CDR3aa: CASSPGLAGANTGELFF
CDR3nt: TGTGCCAGCAGCCCCGGACTAGCGGGAGCAAACACCGGGGAGCTGTTTTTT
j_gene: TRBJ2-2
d_gene: TRBD2
v_gene: TRBV5-4
abundance: -

CDR3aa: CASSQDSGATEAFF
CDR3nt: TGCGCCAGCAGCCAAGATAGTGGGGCCACTGAAGCTTTCTTT
j_gene: TRBJ1-1
d_gene: -
v_gene: TRBV4-3
abundance: few

CDR3aa: CAWSVWGGHNEQFF
CDR3nt: TGTGCCTGGAGTGTTTGGGGAGGCCACAATGAGCAGTTCTTC
j_gene: TRBJ2-1
d_gene: -
v_gene: TRBV30
abundance: -

CDR3aa: CASRPQGGTNYGYTF
CDR3nt: TGTGCCAGTAGACCACAGGGGGGGACTAACTATGGCTACACCTTC
j_gene: TRBJ1-2
d_gene: TRBD1
v_gene: TRBV19
abundance: -

CDR3aa: CASSPGTGAYNEQFF
CDR3nt: TGTGCCAGCAGCCCCGGGACTGGAGCCTACAATGAGCAGTTCTTC
j_gene: TRBJ2-1
d_gene: -
v_gene: TRBV14
abundance: -

CDR3aa: CASSPGQKETQYF
CDR3nt: TGTGCCAGCTCACCGGGACAGAAAGAGACCCAGTACTTC
j_gene: TRBJ2-5
d_gene: TRBD1
v_gene: TRBV18
abundance: -

CDR3aa: CASSRVPQGGTEAFF
CDR3nt: TGCGCCAGCAGCCGGGTCCCCCAAGGAGGGACTGAAGCTTTCTTT
j_gene: TRBJ1-1
d_gene: -
v_gene: TRBV5-1
abundance: -

CDR3aa: CASSPQGTASGANVLTF
CDR3nt: TGTGCCAGTAGTCCCCAAGGGACAGCCTCTGGGGCCAACGTCCTGACTTTC
j_gene: TRBJ2-6
d_gene: TRBD1
v_gene: TRBV19
abundance: few

CDR3aa: CSVDISGQSYEQYF
CDR3nt: TGCAGCGTTGATATCAGTGGACAGTCCTACGAGCAGTACTTC
j_gene: TRBJ2-7
d_gene: -
v_gene: TRBV29-1
abundance: -

CDR3aa: CASSAGQGTYTQYF
CDR3nt: TGTGCCAGCAGCGCCGGACAGGGGACTTATACGCAGTATTTT
j_gene: TRBJ2-3
d_gene: TRBD1
v_gene: TRBV9
abundance: -

CDR3aa: CSVGPSNTIYF
CDR3nt: TGCAGCGTTGGGCCCTCAAACACCATATATTTT
j_gene: TRBJ1-3
d_gene: -
v_gene: TRBV29-1
abundance: -

CDR3aa: CALTGGGYGELFF
CDR3nt: TGTGCCCTTACCGGAGGGGGCTACGGGGAGCTGTTTTTT
j_gene: TRBJ2-2
d_gene: -
v_gene: TRBV6-1
abundance: -

CDR3aa: CASSGGTGGYEQYF
CDR3nt: TGTGCCAGTAGTGGGGGGACAGGGGGCTACGAGCAGTACTTC
j_gene: TRBJ2-7
d_gene: TRBD1
v_gene: TRBV19
abundance: few

CDR3aa: CASSGRLVGNEQFF
CDR3nt: TGTGCCAGCAGCGGGCGACTAGTCGGCAATGAGCAGTTCTTC
j_gene: TRBJ2-1
d_gene: -
v_gene: TRBV9
abundance: -

CDR3aa: CASSLLDSSGRIGDGELFF
CDR3nt: TGTGCCAGCAGCTTACTTGATTCTAGCGGGAGGATTGGGGACGGGGAGCTGTTTTTT
j_gene: TRBJ2-2
d_gene: TRBD2
v_gene: TRBV7-6
abundance: -

CDR3aa: CASSGTTGDMAEKLFF
CDR3nt: TGTGCCAGCAGCGGAACCACAGGGGATATGGCTGAAAAACTGTTTTTT
j_gene: TRBJ1-4
d_gene: TRBD1
v_gene: TRBV5-4
abundance: -

CDR3aa: CASRTGQNSYEQYF
CDR3nt: TGTGCCAGCAGAACGGGACAGAACTCCTACGAGCAGTACTTC
j_gene: TRBJ2-7
d_gene: TRBD1
v_gene: TRBV2
abundance: once

CDR3aa: CSPRLDTQYF
CDR3nt: TGCAGCCCTAGGCTAGATACGCAGTATTTT
j_gene: TRBJ2-3
d_gene: -
v_gene: TRBV20-1
abundance: -

CDR3aa: CASSMRAGKVTDTQYF
CDR3nt: TGTGCCAGTAGTATGCGAGCGGGGAAAGTTACAGATACGCAGTATTTT
j_gene: TRBJ2-3
d_gene: TRBD2
v_gene: TRBV19
abundance: -

CDR3aa: CASKPGTGDYEQYF
CDR3nt: TGTGCCAGCAAACCCGGGACAGGGGACTACGAGCAGTACTTC
j_gene: TRBJ2-7
d_gene: TRBD1
v_gene: TRBV14
abundance: -

CDR3aa: CASSLLSYRTARNQPQHF
CDR3nt: TGTGCCAGCAGTTTACTCTCCTACCGGACAGCGCGCAATCAGCCCCAGCATTTT
j_gene: TRBJ1-5
d_gene: -
v_gene: TRBV28
abundance: few

CDR3aa: CASSQDHDPGASSGNTIYF
CDR3nt: TGCGCCAGCAGCCAAGATCACGACCCAGGGGCGAGCTCTGGAAACACCATATATTTT
j_gene: TRBJ1-3
d_gene: -
v_gene: TRBV4-3
abundance: -

CDR3aa: CASSSPVPGGNTEAFF
CDR3nt: TGTGCCAGCAGTTCCCCGGTTCCGGGGGGAAACACTGAAGCTTTCTTT
j_gene: TRBJ1-1
d_gene: -
v_gene: TRBV28
abundance: -

CDR3aa: CASSGVGSLYNEQFF
CDR3nt: TGTGCCAGCAGCGGTGTGGGGAGTCTGTACAATGAGCAGTTCTTC
j_gene: TRBJ2-1
d_gene: -
v_gene: TRBV7-9
abundance: -

CDR3aa: CASSLFGKGANVLTF
CDR3nt: TGTGCCAGCAGCTTGTTCGGGAAAGGGGCCAACGTCCTGACTTTC
j_gene: TRBJ2-6
d_gene: -
v_gene: TRBV5-8
abundance: -

CDR3aa: CASSPGQAVYGYTF
CDR3nt: TGTGCCAGCAGCCCGGGACAGGCCGTCTATGGCTACACCTTC
j_gene: TRBJ1-2
d_gene: TRBD1
v_gene: TRBV5-4
abundance: -

CDR3aa: CASSQRSGSYTDTQYF
CDR3nt: TGTGCCAGCAGCCAAAGGAGCGGGTCCTACACAGATACGCAGTATTTT
j_gene: TRBJ2-3
d_gene: -
v_gene: TRBV14
abundance: few

CDR3aa: CASGGAGGANVLTF
CDR3nt: TGTGCCAGTGGGGGGGCGGGAGGGGCCAACGTCCTGACTTTC
j_gene: TRBJ2-6
d_gene: -
v_gene: TRBV6-1
abundance: -

CDR3aa: CALGQGDYLLSGANVLTF
CDR3nt: TGTGCCTTGGGACAGGGGGATTATCTTTTGTCTGGGGCCAACGTCCTGACTTTC
j_gene: TRBJ2-6
d_gene: TRBD1
v_gene: TRBV30
abundance: -

CDR3aa: CASSQDHGLGTGELFF
CDR3nt: TGCGCCAGCAGCCAAGATCATGGTCTCGGGACCGGGGAGCTGTTTTTT
j_gene: TRBJ2-2
d_gene: -
v_gene: TRBV4-1
abundance: -